This T cell receptor beta chain comes out of a study of shared clonotypes between healthy human individuals. Whole-study results and caveats: Owing to a small donor count, the genetic and exposure-history diversity represented was limited. Lower generation probabilities were found for non-shared clonotypes than for those shared by all four donors.

To note about this clone: Its antigen remains unidentified.

Data came from immunoSEQ multiplex PCR; TCRdb stores just in-frame clones and leaves some out. Of around 700,000 clones listed, roughly 73% were seen once; the top ten hold around 2%. The sequencing sample was made of memory CD4+ T cells sorted from blood. The sample's subset: CD45RA-negative fraction. This sequence originates from a woman in her 30s in good health.

The CDR3 DNA sequence: TGTGCCAGCAGTTTCTTCGGGACAGGGGCCAATGAGCAGTTCTTC. Its protein product is CASSFFGTGANEQFF. The rearrangement joins TRBV28 to TRBJ2-1; 10 bases match TRBD1. The CDR3 is 15 amino acids. V lost 3 bases, J lost 6 bases, and 5 bases stayed unmatched. Germline CDR1 reads MDHEN; CDR2 reads SYDVKM.